This passage covers 26 T cell receptor beta chains from one sample sequenced in a study of T cells in localized non-small cell lung cancer. Here immunoSEQ multiplex PCR was the method, and the copy in TCRdb shows in-frame clones only, minus some. This repertoire shows 2,500 or so clones, about 25% found once; its top ten account for more than 6.5%. The source was lung tumor tissue, collected before any cancer treatment. Receptors originate from a male donor at least 60 years old with stage II squamous cell lung carcinoma.

By share, this clone counts as medium-sized. This chain links TRBV11-3 with TRBJ2-5; TRBD2 matches at 12 bases. CDR1 is SGHNT, CDR2 YENEEA, per germline. V lost 4 bases to trimming and J lost 5 bases; unmatched junction nucleotides: 8. The CDR3 runs to 16 residues. CDR3 nucleotides: TGTGCCAGCAGCTCCGGAGGACTAGCGGGATTGGAGACCCAGTACTTC. It yields the protein CASSSGGLAGLETQYF.

There are a few counts of this clone. The J gene is TRBJ1-1, the V gene TRBV27, with 9 bases identical to TRBD1. There are 14 residues in the CDR3. V dropped 6 bases and J dropped 1; count of bases not matched to a gene: 3. Germline CDR1 is MNHEY and CDR2 is SMNVEV (reference sequence). This CDR3 is CASRTGGENTEAFF. The DNA of the CDR3 is TGTGCCAGCAGAACAGGGGGCGAGAACACTGAAGCTTTCTTT.

This clone turned up a few times. The chain recombines TRBV10-3 with TRBJ2-1, with 11 bases aligning to TRBD2. With V trimmed by 10 bases and J by 7 bases, 12 bases remained unmatched. Germline V gene sequence: CDR1 ENHRY, CDR2 SYGVKD. The CDR3 consists of 15 residues. CDR3 residues: CASDRLTSGVNEQFF. In DNA, the CDR3 is TGTGCCAGCGATCGTTTGACTAGCGGGGTAAATGAGCAGTTCTTC.

The chain combines TRBV11-3 with TRBJ1-4, with 7 bases aligning to TRBD1. CDR1 and CDR2 (germline): SGHNT, YENEEA. Trimming removed 7 bases from V and 7 bases from J; junction bases left unmatched: 12. The CDR3 loop spans 15 amino acids. The DNA of the CDR3 is TGTGCCAGCACCCCTGCAGGGGGGTTTGGTGAAAAACTGTTTTTT. This codes for CASTPAGGFGEKLFF.

This clone was seen more than once but under ten times. The V gene is TRBV30, the J gene TRBJ2-6, with no clear D. V lost 4 bases and J 1 base, leaving 5 bases between the germline ends. This CDR3 comprises 13 residues. Germline V gives CDR1 GTSNPN, CDR2 SVGIG (reference sequence). The CDR3 here is CAWIGSGANVLTF. Here the CDR3 DNA reads TGTGCCTGGATCGGTTCTGGGGCCAACGTCCTGACTTTC.

The chain couples TRBV5-1 to TRBJ2-7; 9 bases are shared with TRBD1. Germline V lookup: CDR1 SGHRS, CDR2 YFSETQ. The V and J ends lost 4 bases and 2 bases, in that order; junction bases with no gene match: 7. This CDR3 is built from 15 residues. The CDR3 DNA is TGCGCCAGCAGCGTCGAACAGGGGGCAACCTACGAGCAGTACTTC. It codes for CASSVEQGATYEQYF. Full variable domain (rest looked up from reference TRBV5-1 and TRBJ2-7): KAGVTQTPRYLIKTRGQQVTLSCSPISGHRSVSWYQQTPGQGLQFLFEYFSETQRNKGNFPGRFSGRQFSNSRSEMNVSTLELGDSALYLCASSVEQGATYEQYFGPGTRLTVT.

The gene calls are TRBV7-5 and TRBJ2-3; the table calls TRBD1, which could not be checked here. TRBV7-5 is a documented pseudogene. This CDR3 spans 14 amino acids. CDR3 loop: CASSLDRNTDTQYF. CDR3 DNA: TGTGCCAGCAGCTTGGACAGGAACACAGATACGCAGTATTTT.

By its share, this clone is large. DNA of the CDR3: TGTGCCAGTAGTAGGCAGGAGACCCAGTACTTC. Its protein product is CASSRQETQYF. The chain couples TRBV19 to TRBJ2-5; no reliable D call. V lost 4 bases, J lost 5 bases, and 5 bases lay in between. The germline V gene encodes CDR1 LNHDA and CDR2 SQIVND (reference sequence). This CDR3 has 11 amino acids.

Only a few counts were recorded for this clone. V and J are TRBV29-1 and TRBJ2-7; the match to TRBD1 covers 7 bases. Looked up from germline, CDR1 is SQVTM and CDR2 is ANQGSEA. Trimming removed 6 bases from V and 2 bases from J; junction bases left unmatched: 4. The CDR3 consists of 12 residues. Here the CDR3 DNA reads TGCAGCGTGGGGACAGATACCTACGAGCAGTACTTC. This gives the protein CSVGTDTYEQYF.

This clone was picked up a small number of times. The CDR3 sequence is CASRKGNQPQHF. DNA for the CDR3: TGTGCCAGCAGAAAGGGGAATCAGCCCCAGCATTTT. The rearrangement uses TRBV6-8 and TRBJ1-5; a possible D gene is TRBD1 (5 bases). The V end lost 6 bases, the J end lost 4 bases, and 7 bases lay between the germline ends. Germline V gene lookup returns CDR1 MNHGY and CDR2 SAAAGT. There are 12 residues in the CDR3.

V is TRBV5-1 and J is TRBJ1-4; 8 bases map to TRBD1. Looked up from germline, CDR1 is SGHRS and CDR2 is YFSETQ. The CDR3 has 14 amino acids. After removal of 5 bases from V and 6 bases from J, the junction contained 6 bases not matched to a gene. The CDR3 coding sequence is TGCGCCAGCAGTCGGACAGGGAAGGATGAAAAACTGTTTTTT. It codes for CASSRTGKDEKLFF.

In regard to this clone: The junction does not match germline at one end; this may be a read error. The chain carries TRBV6-8 and TRBJ2-3; 13 bases map to TRBD2. Germline V CDR1 and CDR2: MNHGY, SAAAGT. There are 16 residues in the CDR3. CDR3 in DNA: TGTGCCATCAGTGTACTAGCGGGAGGGAGCACAGATACGCAGTATTTT. Amino acids: CAISVLAGGSTDTQYF.

This clone was detected only a few times. The chain joins TRBV30 to TRBJ1-6; D is undetermined. Germline assignment: CDR1 GTSNPN and CDR2 SVGIG (reference sequence). The CDR3 runs 13 residues. V was shortened by 2 bases and J by 9 bases, with 11 bases between the two germline ends. Written as DNA, the CDR3 is TGTGCCTGGAGTCCTAACTCCGCTTCACCCCTCCACTTT. This sequence encodes CAWSPNSASPLHF.

The chain uses TRBV14 and TRBJ2-1; no reliable D call. The germline V gene encodes CDR1 SGHDN and CDR2 FVKESK. V lost 4 bases, J lost 6 bases, and 10 bases lay in between. The CDR3 extends over 13 amino acids. The CDR3 spells CASSPRASNEQFF. For the CDR3, the DNA is TGTGCCAGCAGCCCTCGGGCAAGCAATGAGCAGTTCTTC.

The chain joins TRBV29-1 to TRBJ2-3, with 8 bases aligning to TRBD2. Germline trimming cut 4 bases from V and 0 bases from J; bases unmatched to any gene: 6. The germline gives CDR1 SQVTM, CDR2 ANQGSEA. The CDR3 contains 15 residues. The CDR3 loop reads CSVARGGLSTDTQYF. CDR3 nucleotide sequence: TGCAGCGTTGCGCGCGGGGGGCTTAGCACAGATACGCAGTATTTT.

The chain combines TRBV29-1 with TRBJ2-7; 9 nucleotides align to TRBD1. V shed 7 bases, J shed 6 bases, and the junction held 10 bases outside the gene matches. Germline V gene lookup returns CDR1 SQVTM and CDR2 ANQGSEA. This CDR3 contains 13 residues. CDR3 loop: CSALRDRVSEQYF. The CDR3 DNA reads as TGCAGCGCCTTGCGGGACAGGGTCTCCGAGCAGTACTTC.

The rearrangement uses TRBV5-1 and TRBJ1-2; D is possibly TRBD1 (6 bases). Germline values: CDR1 SGHRS, CDR2 YFSETQ. The CDR3 runs 15 residues. Trimming pared 0 bases from V and 1 base from J, leaving 10 bases between. The CDR3 protein is CASSLAPDSNYGYTF. The CDR3 DNA follows: TGCGCCAGCAGCTTGGCTCCGGACAGTAACTATGGCTACACCTTC.

The chain joins TRBV5-1 to TRBJ1-4; maybe TRBD1 (5 bases). CDR3 size: 15 residues. In germline, CDR1 is SGHRS, CDR2 YFSETQ. V lost 1 base and J lost 1, with 8 bases in between. In DNA form, the CDR3 reads TGCGCCAGCAGCTTGACAGGTGGAACTAATGAAAAACTGTTTTTT. This sequence encodes CASSLTGGTNEKLFF.

The chain recombines TRBV6-8 with TRBJ1-3; 9 bases fit TRBD1. The germline V gene encodes CDR1 MNHGY and CDR2 SAAAGT. The V segment lost 6 bases and the J segment 3 bases; nucleotides outside the gene matches: 9. The CDR3 consists of 16 residues. The CDR3 coding sequence is TGTGCCAGCAGATCCACAGGGGGCTGGGGTGGAAACACCATATATTTT. Amino acids: CASRSTGGWGGNTIYF.

The chain recombines TRBV11-3 with TRBJ2-5; D gene ambiguous. Looked up from germline, CDR1 is SGHNT and CDR2 is YENEEA. Between the trimmed V and J ends, which lost 0 bases and 1 base, there was a span of 6 bases. CDR3 length: 14 amino acids. The DNA for the CDR3 is TGTGCCAGCAGCTTAGACCGATTCCAAGAGACCCAGTACTTC. Protein product: CASSLDRFQETQYF.

This clone is categorized as large (0.1 to 1%). The CDR3 region is CASSPTSRHTQYF. The CDR3, as DNA: TGTGCCAGCTCTCCGACTAGTCGCCATACGCAGTATTTT. J is TRBJ2-3 and V is TRBV18, with a weak D call TRBD2 (6 bases). Trimming took 6 bases from V and 7 from J, leaving 14 bases between them. The CDR3 sequence is 13 residues long. CDR1 KGHSH and CDR2 LQKENI come from the germline V gene.

The chain couples TRBV2 to TRBJ1-6, with D perhaps TRBD1 (6 bases). CDR1 is SNHLY, CDR2 FYNNEI, per germline. Trimming cost V 7 bases and J 9 bases, with 19 bases left between them. The CDR3 covers 15 residues. CDR3 nucleotides: TGTGCCAGCAAGCCCATGTTACAGGGTGGTTCACCCCTCCACTTT. As protein: CASKPMLQGGSPLHF.

This clone was found a few times. This chain uses TRBV11-3 with TRBJ1-2; 10 bases line up with TRBD1. The CDR3 is made up of 15 amino acids. Losses at the gene ends were 3 bases for V and 6 bases for J; bases not matched to a gene: 7. The germline V gene encodes CDR1 SGHNT and CDR2 YENEEA. CDR3 sequence reads: CASSLEPGQGNGYTF. CDR3 in DNA: TGTGCCAGCAGCTTGGAACCGGGACAGGGGAATGGCTACACCTTC. Full variable domain (remainder filled in from reference TRBV11-3 and TRBJ1-2): EAGVVQSPRYKIIEKKQPVAFWCNPISGHNTLYWYLQNLGQGPELLIRYENEEAVDDSQLPKDRFSAERLKGVDSTLKIQPAELGDSAVYLCASSLEPGQGNGYTFGSGTRLTVV.

The sample holds a few counts of this clone. The chain has TRBV29-1 and TRBJ2-3; a possible D gene is TRBD2 (6 bases). This CDR3 comprises 14 residues. Between the trimmed V and J ends, which lost 8 bases and 0 bases, there was a span of 15 bases. Germline lookup yields CDR1 SQVTM and CDR2 ANQGSEA. As DNA, the CDR3 is TGCAGCTCACAGAGTGGGACTAGCACAGATACGCAGTATTTT. The encoded protein is CSSQSGTSTDTQYF.

The chain uses TRBV7-8 and TRBJ2-1; 7 bases map to TRBD1. This CDR3 spans 13 amino acids. V dropped 6 bases and J dropped 7; count of bases not matched to a gene: 6. CDR1 SGHVS and CDR2 FQNEAQ come from the germline V gene. The CDR3 region has the DNA TGTGCCAGCAGACCCTCAGGGGGAAATGAGCAGTTCTTC. Residues: CASRPSGGNEQFF.

V and J are TRBV5-1 and TRBJ1-6, with D unclear. Germline lookup yields CDR1 SGHRS and CDR2 YFSETQ. V gave up 6 bases and J gave up 6 bases, with 16 bases separating them. The CDR3 runs to 15 residues. CDR3 nucleotides: TGCGCCAGCACAATCCGACCGTCTCTTAATTCACCCCTCCACTTT. Translating gives CASTIRPSLNSPLHF.